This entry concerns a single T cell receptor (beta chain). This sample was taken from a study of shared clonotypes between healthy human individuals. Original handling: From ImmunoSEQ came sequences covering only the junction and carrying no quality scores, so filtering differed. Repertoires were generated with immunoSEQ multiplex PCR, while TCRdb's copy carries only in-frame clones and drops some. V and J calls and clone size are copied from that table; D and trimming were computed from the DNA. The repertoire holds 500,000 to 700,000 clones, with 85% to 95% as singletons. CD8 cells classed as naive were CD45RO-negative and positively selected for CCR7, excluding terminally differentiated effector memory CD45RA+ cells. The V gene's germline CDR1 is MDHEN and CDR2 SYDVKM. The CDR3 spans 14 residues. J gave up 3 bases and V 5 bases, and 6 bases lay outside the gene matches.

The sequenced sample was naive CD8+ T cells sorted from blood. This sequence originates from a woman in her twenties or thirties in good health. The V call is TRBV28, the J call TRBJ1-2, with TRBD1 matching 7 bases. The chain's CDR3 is CASSPQGFDYGYTF. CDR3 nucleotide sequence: TGTGCCAGCAGTCCACAGGGGTTTGACTATGGCTACACCTTC.